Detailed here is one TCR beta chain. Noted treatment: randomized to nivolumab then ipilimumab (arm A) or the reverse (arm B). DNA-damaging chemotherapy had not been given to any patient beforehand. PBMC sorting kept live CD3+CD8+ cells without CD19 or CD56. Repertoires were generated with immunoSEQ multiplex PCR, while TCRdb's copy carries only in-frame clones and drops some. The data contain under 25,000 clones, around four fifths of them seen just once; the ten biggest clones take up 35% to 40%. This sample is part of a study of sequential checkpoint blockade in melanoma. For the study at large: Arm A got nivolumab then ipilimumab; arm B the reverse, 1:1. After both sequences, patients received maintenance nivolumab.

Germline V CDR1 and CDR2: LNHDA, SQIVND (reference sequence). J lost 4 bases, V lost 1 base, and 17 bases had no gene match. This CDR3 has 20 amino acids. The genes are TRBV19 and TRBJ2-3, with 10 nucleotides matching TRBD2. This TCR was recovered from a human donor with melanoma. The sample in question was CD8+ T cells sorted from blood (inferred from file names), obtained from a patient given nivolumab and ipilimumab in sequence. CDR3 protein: CASSIGVRDVAGGGADTQYF. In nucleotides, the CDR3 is TGTGCCAGTAGTATAGGGGTTCGGGATGTAGCGGGAGGAGGCGCAGATACGCAGTATTTT. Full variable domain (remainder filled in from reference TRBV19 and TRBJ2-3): DGGITQSPKYLFRKEGQNVTLSCEQNLNHDAMYWYRQDPGQGLRLIYYSQIVNDFQKGDIAEGYSVSREKKESFPLTVTSAQKNPTAFYLCASSIGVRDVAGGGADTQYFGPGTRLTVL.